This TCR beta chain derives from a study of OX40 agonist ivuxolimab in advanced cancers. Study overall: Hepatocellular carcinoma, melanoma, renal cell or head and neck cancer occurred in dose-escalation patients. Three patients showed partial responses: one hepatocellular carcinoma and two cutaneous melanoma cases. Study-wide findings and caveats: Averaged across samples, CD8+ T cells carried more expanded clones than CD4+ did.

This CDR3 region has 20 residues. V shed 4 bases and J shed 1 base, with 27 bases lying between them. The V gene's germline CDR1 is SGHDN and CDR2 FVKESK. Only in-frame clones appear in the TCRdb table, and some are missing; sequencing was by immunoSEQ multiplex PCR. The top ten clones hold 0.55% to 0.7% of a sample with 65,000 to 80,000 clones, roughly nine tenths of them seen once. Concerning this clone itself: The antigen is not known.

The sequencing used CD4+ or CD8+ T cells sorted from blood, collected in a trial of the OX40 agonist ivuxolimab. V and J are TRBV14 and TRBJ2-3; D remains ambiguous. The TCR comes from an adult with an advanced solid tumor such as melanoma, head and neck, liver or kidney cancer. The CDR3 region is CASSPTSQLWRLRRTDTQYF. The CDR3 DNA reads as TGTGCCAGCAGCCCAACTTCACAGCTTTGGCGCCTCCGGCGCACAGATACGCAGTATTTT. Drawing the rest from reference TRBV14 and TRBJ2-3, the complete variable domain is EAGVTQFPSHSVIEKGQTVTLRCDPISGHDNLYWYRRVMGKEIKFLLHFVKESKQDESGMPNNRFLAERTGGTYSTLKVQPAELEDSGVYFCASSPTSQLWRLRRTDTQYFGPGTRLTVL.